A single sample gave rise to the 32 T cell receptor beta chains below, sequenced in a study of blood T cell repertoires in COVID-19. Using immunoSEQ multiplex PCR, the repertoire was profiled, and TCRdb retains in-frame clones only, with some absent. The sample yields roughly 100,000 clones, about 89% seen once. Sequencing was done on a sample of peripheral blood. Receptors were obtained from a woman aged 60 to 75 with acute or convalescent COVID-19.

The chain employs TRBV29-1 and TRBJ1-2; a weak D match, TRBD1 (5 bases). Germline V lookup: CDR1 SQVTM, CDR2 ANQGSEA. The ends were cut back, 0 bases at V and 7 bases at J, with 18 bases in the middle. The CDR3 contains 15 residues. The CDR3 loop is CSVEDRGGIVIGYTF. The CDR3 bases are TGCAGCGTTGAAGATCGCGGGGGAATCGTTATTGGCTACACCTTC.

The rearrangement joins TRBV28 to TRBJ2-7; 9 bases are a match to TRBD1. After removal of 4 bases from V and 5 bases from J, the junction contained 6 bases not matched to a gene. The CDR3 spans 14 residues. Germline loops: CDR1 MDHEN, CDR2 SYDVKM. The CDR3 DNA reads TGTGCCAGCAGTTCCCGGGACAGGGTGAACGAGCAGTACGTC. Translation: CASSSRDRVNEQYV.

The V and J genes are TRBV7-9 and TRBJ1-1, with a possible D match to TRBD1 (6 bases). Germline assignment: CDR1 SEHNR and CDR2 FQNEAQ (reference sequence). The ends were cut back, 5 bases at V and 0 bases at J, with 16 bases in the middle. This CDR3 has 16 amino acids. CDR3 DNA: TGTGCCAGCAGCCCAACCTTACAGGGTATGAACACTGAAGCTTTCTTT. Protein product: CASSPTLQGMNTEAFF.

V gene TRBV3-1 (or the pseudogene TRBV3-2) combines with J gene TRBJ1-1; TRBD1 might be the D (5 bases). Germline assignment: CDR1 LGHDT and CDR2 YNNKEL (reference sequence). The CDR3 is made up of 17 amino acids. The V gene lost 1 base and the J gene lost 1 base, with 16 bases spanning the gap. The CDR3 coding sequence is TGTGCCAGCAGCCAAGTTGGGATGGGAAGGGGGAACACTGAAGCTTTCTTT. Its protein is CASSQVGMGRGNTEAFF.

The table lists this clone with a count of one. The V call is TRBV6-2 or TRBV6-3, the J call TRBJ2-2, with 7 bases lining up with TRBD1. The CDR3 loop spans 15 amino acids. The junction had 5 bases not matched to a gene; V was cut back by 6 bases and J by 1 base. CDR1 MNHEY and CDR2 SVGEGT come from the germline V gene. The CDR3: CASSPGQQNTGELFF. The DNA for the CDR3 is TGTGCCAGCAGCCCGGGACAGCAGAACACCGGGGAGCTGTTTTTT.

V usage is TRBV10-3 and J usage is TRBJ2-1, with unresolved D. The CDR3 is 12 amino acids. The V end was cut by 2 bases, the J end by 8 bases, with 7 bases between. CDR1 ENHRY and CDR2 SYGVKD come from the germline V gene. This CDR3 reads CAISEVVHEQFF. The CDR3 DNA follows: TGTGCCATCAGTGAGGTAGTTCATGAGCAGTTCTTC.

The chain recombines TRBV6-5 with TRBJ2-3, with 11 bases identical to TRBD1. CDR1 is MNHEY, CDR2 SVGAGI, per germline. J was trimmed by 3 bases and V by 8 bases; bases with no gene match: 7. The CDR3 extends over 15 amino acids. CDR3 loop: CASSGQGALTDTQYF. In nucleotides, the CDR3 is TGTGCCAGCTCTGGACAGGGGGCCTTGACAGATACGCAGTATTTT.

The J gene is TRBJ1-3, the V gene TRBV28, with D hard to call. CDR1 and CDR2 from the germline V gene are MDHEN and SYDVKM. The CDR3 contains 14 residues. Between the trimmed V and J ends, which lost 6 bases and 4 bases, there was a span of 13 bases. The CDR3, as DNA: TGTGCCAGCAGCGGACTCCTTTTCGGAAACACCATATATTTT. It specifies CASSGLLFGNTIYF.

This rearrangement joins TRBV18 to TRBJ2-7, with D perhaps matching TRBD1 (5 bases). Per germline, CDR1 KGHSH and CDR2 LQKENI. This CDR3 region has 14 residues. V was cut by 2 bases and J by 6 bases, with 14 bases left in between. The CDR3, as DNA: TGTGCCAGCTCACCAAAGGGGCAGGCTAGCGAGCAGTACGTC. Its protein is CASSPKGQASEQYV.

This rearrangement joins TRBV6-5 to TRBJ2-1, with 7 bases identical to TRBD2. Trimming at V came to 6 bases and at J to 7 bases, leaving 9 bases not matched to a gene. The CDR3 is 14 residues long. Germline V gene lookup returns CDR1 MNHEY and CDR2 SVGAGI. DNA for the CDR3: TGTGCCAGCAGAGCTAGCGGCCTTTTAAATGAGCAGTTCTTC. Encoded protein: CASRASGLLNEQFF.

J is TRBJ2-1 and V is TRBV3-1 (or the pseudogene TRBV3-2); possibly TRBD2 for D (6 bases). This CDR3 contains 12 residues. Trimming left V 4 bases short and J 9 bases short, with 10 bases between. Germline CDR1 LGHDT, CDR2 YNNKEL (reference sequence). DNA for the CDR3: TGTGCCAGCAGCCTCGGGGGAGGTGAGCAGTTCTTC. Its translation: CASSLGGGEQFF.

The V call is TRBV3-1 (or the pseudogene TRBV3-2), the J call TRBJ2-1, with TRBD2 matching over 11 bases. Trimming cost V 1 base and J 5 bases; bases outside gene matches: 7. The germline V gene has CDR1 LGHDT and CDR2 YNNKEL (reference sequence). CDR3 length: 17 residues. The CDR3 protein is CASSQVSGRAAHNEQFF. CDR3 nucleotide sequence: TGTGCCAGCAGCCAAGTTAGCGGGAGGGCAGCCCACAATGAGCAGTTCTTC.

This chain joins TRBV5-4 and TRBJ2-5; 9 bases agree with TRBD2. Germline V gene lookup returns CDR1 SGHNT and CDR2 YYREEE (reference sequence). The V gene end was trimmed by 4 bases and the J gene end by 4 bases; junction bases not matched to a gene: 11. The CDR3 contains 16 residues. The CDR3 spells CASSGEAGGGRETQYF. CDR3 nucleotides: TGTGCCAGCAGCGGGGAAGCGGGAGGCGGTAGAGAGACCCAGTACTTC.

This chain links TRBV29-1 with TRBJ2-1, with D possibly matching TRBD2 (5 bases). The length of the CDR3 is 13 residues. The germline gives CDR1 SQVTM, CDR2 ANQGSEA. Trimming stripped 6 bases from V and 8 bases from J, with 17 bases between. The CDR3 protein is CSVLGGSWDEQFF. The CDR3 DNA reads TGCAGCGTGTTGGGCGGGTCCTGGGATGAGCAGTTCTTC.

The rearrangement links TRBV18 to TRBJ1-5, with a weak D call TRBD1 (5 bases). Germline V CDR1 and CDR2: KGHSH, LQKENI. The CDR3 spans 16 residues. Trimming removed 2 bases at V and 7 bases at J, with 18 bases between. This CDR3 reads CASSPTGPGAGQPQHF. The CDR3 nucleotides read TGTGCCAGCTCACCAACCGGACCCGGGGCGGGGCAGCCCCAGCATTTT.

CDR3 nucleotide sequence: TGTGCCAGCAGTGGAAACAGGGATCGTAATGAAAAACTGTTTTTT. This codes for CASSGNRDRNEKLFF. The V call is TRBV27, the J call TRBJ1-4, with D possibly matching TRBD1 (6 bases). Trimming pared 5 bases from V and 4 bases from J, leaving 14 bases between. The CDR3 consists of 15 residues. Germline CDR1 is MNHEY and CDR2 is SMNVEV (reference sequence). Looking up the rest from reference TRBV27 and TRBJ1-4 gives the full variable domain: EAQVTQNPRYLITVTGKKLTVTCSQNMNHEYMSWYRQDPGLGLRQIYYSMNVEVTDKGDVPEGYKVSRKEKRNFPLILESPSPNQTSLYFCASSGNRDRNEKLFFGSGTQLSVL.

The chain employs TRBV6-6 and TRBJ1-2; 8 nucleotides line up with TRBD1. Trimming removed 4 bases from V and 8 bases from J; junction bases left unmatched: 6. The CDR3 has 13 residues. Germline-derived CDR1 and CDR2 are MNHNY and SVGAGI (reference sequence). The CDR3, as DNA: TGTGCCAGCAGTTCTGGACAGGGCGAGGGCTACACCTTC. Translated: CASSSGQGEGYTF.

This clone was seen more than once but under ten times. This rearrangement joins TRBV15 to TRBJ1-5, with D possibly being TRBD1 (6 bases). The CDR3 has 15 amino acids. Between the trimmed V and J ends, which lost 0 bases and 3 bases, there was a span of 9 bases. Germline assignment: CDR1 LNHNV and CDR2 YYDKDF (reference sequence). CDR3 region: CATSREGTLNQPQHF. Here the CDR3 DNA reads TGTGCCACCAGCAGAGAGGGGACACTCAATCAGCCCCAGCATTTT.

The CDR3 DNA follows: TGCGCCAGCAGCACTGGGACAGGGGTTAGCGAGCAGTACTTC. Protein sequence: CASSTGTGVSEQYF. The gene calls are TRBV5-1 and TRBJ2-7; 10 nucleotides align to TRBD1. The CDR3 length is 14 residues. V lost 4 bases to trimming and J lost 6 bases; unmatched junction nucleotides: 7. In germline, CDR1 is SGHRS, CDR2 YFSETQ.

The rearrangement uses TRBV6-5 and TRBJ1-1; 9 nucleotides agree with TRBD1. The CDR3 spans 14 residues. After removal of 6 bases from V and 6 bases from J, the junction contained 8 bases not matched to a gene. The germline V gene has CDR1 MNHEY and CDR2 SVGAGI. The CDR3, as DNA: TGTGCCAGCAGACCCGGGACAGGGATCGCTGAAGCTTTCTTT. Translating it yields CASRPGTGIAEAFF.

V and J are TRBV6-6 and TRBJ2-1; the match to TRBD1 covers 8 bases. The CDR3 covers 14 residues. Trimming cost V 4 bases and J 6 bases; bases outside gene matches: 5. Germline assignment: CDR1 MNHNY and CDR2 SVGAGI (reference sequence). CDR3 in amino acids: CASSSQGVGNEQFF. Written as DNA, the CDR3 is TGTGCCAGCAGTTCACAGGGGGTAGGCAATGAGCAGTTCTTC.

A single count supports this clone. CDR3: CASSSSGVYTDTQYF. CDR3 nucleotides: TGTGCCAGCAGCTCGTCGGGGGTCTACACAGATACGCAGTATTTT. The V and J genes are TRBV5-4 and TRBJ2-3, with TRBD2 as a possible D gene (6 bases). Trimming removed 3 bases from V and 2 bases from J, with 13 bases in between. CDR1 is SGHNT, CDR2 YYREEE, per germline (reference sequence). The CDR3 spans 15 residues.

The rearrangement uses TRBV7-2 and TRBJ1-6; TRBD1 matches 9 bases. The CDR3 totals 15 residues. Germline loops: CDR1 SGHTA, CDR2 FQGNSA. The ends lost 5 bases at V and 9 bases at J; junction bases unmatched: 8. CDR3 bases: TGTGCCAGCAGCCAGAGGACAGGGGTTGTTTCACCCCTCCACTTT. Translating gives CASSQRTGVVSPLHF.

The rearrangement uses TRBV19 and TRBJ2-2; perhaps TRBD1 as D (6 bases). V shed 2 bases and J shed 4 bases, with 14 bases lying between them. Germline V gives CDR1 LNHDA, CDR2 SQIVND (reference sequence). This CDR3 region has 16 residues. The CDR3, as DNA: TGTGCCAGTAGTATAAACAGGGACGGTGGCACCGGGGAGCTGTTTTTT. As protein: CASSINRDGGTGELFF.

The chain's CDR3 is CAIRPDRSSYEQYF. The CDR3, as DNA: TGTGCCATCAGACCGGACAGGAGCTCCTACGAGCAGTACTTC. V usage is TRBV10-3 and J usage is TRBJ2-7; TRBD1 agrees at 7 bases. Trimming cost V 6 bases and J 0 bases; bases outside gene matches: 5. The CDR3 runs to 14 residues. Germline values: CDR1 ENHRY, CDR2 SYGVKD.

The J gene is TRBJ1-2, the V gene TRBV13; TRBD1 aligns across 7 bases. CDR3 size: 14 residues. The junction had 5 bases not matched to a gene; V was cut back by 7 bases and J by 0 bases. Germline V gene data show CDR1 as PRHDT and CDR2 as FYEKMQ (reference sequence). CDR3 bases: TGTGCCAGCACCACGGGACAGTCTAACTATGGCTACACCTTC. This gives the protein CASTTGQSNYGYTF. Full variable domain (outside the CDR3, taken from reference TRBV13 and TRBJ1-2): AAGVIQSPRHLIKEKRETATLKCYPIPRHDTVYWYQQGPGQDPQFLISFYEKMQSDKGSIPDRFSAQQFSDYHSELNMSSLELGDSALYFCASTTGQSNYGYTFGSGTRLTVV.

The CDR3 here is CASSSFSPGQGAGELFF. For the CDR3, the DNA is TGCGCCAGCAGCTCCTTTTCCCCGGGACAGGGGGCCGGGGAGCTGTTTTTT. The chain employs TRBV5-1 and TRBJ2-2, with TRBD1 matching over 11 bases. Germline trimming cut 3 bases from V and 6 bases from J; bases unmatched to any gene: 10. The length of the CDR3 is 17 residues. Germline lookup yields CDR1 SGHRS and CDR2 YFSETQ.

The chain joins TRBV20-1 to TRBJ2-3, with no clear D. Trimming removed 3 bases at V and 6 bases at J, with 16 bases between. Germline CDR1 is DFQATT and CDR2 is SNEGSKA (reference sequence). This CDR3 comprises 14 residues. The CDR3 sequence: CSASPMSASDTQYF. The CDR3 DNA reads as TGCAGTGCTAGTCCGATGAGCGCCTCGGATACGCAGTATTTT.

The chain recombines TRBV4-1 with TRBJ2-5; 12 nucleotides match TRBD2. V was pared by 4 bases and J by 4 bases, with 4 bases of the junction left unmatched. Germline-derived CDR1 and CDR2 are MGHRA and YSYEKL. This CDR3 contains 15 residues. CDR3 coding DNA: TGCGCCAGCAGCCGACTAGCGGGAGTTCGAGAGACCCAGTACTTC. It translates to CASSRLAGVRETQYF.

This chain connects TRBV28 to TRBJ1-5; TRBD1 might be the D (5 bases). This CDR3 contains 15 residues. CDR1 and CDR2 (germline): MDHEN, SYDVKM. Trimming left V 6 bases short and J 9 bases short, with 21 bases between. The DNA of the CDR3 is TGTGCCAGCAGCCCCGGGACTTTCAATTTGGGGCCCCAGCATTTT. Translated: CASSPGTFNLGPQHF. Complete variable domain (other parts from reference TRBV28 and TRBJ1-5): DVKVTQSSRYLVKRTGEKVFLECVQDMDHENMFWYRQDPGLGLRLIYFSYDVKMKEKGDIPEGYSVSREKKERFSLILESASTNQTSMYLCASSPGTFNLGPQHFGDGTRLSIL.

The genes are TRBV15 and TRBJ2-7; 7 positions agree with TRBD2. The V segment lost 6 bases and the J segment 4 bases; nucleotides outside the gene matches: 6. The CDR3 runs to 13 residues. Per germline, CDR1 LNHNV and CDR2 YYDKDF (reference sequence). CDR3 residues: CATSQRGSYEQYF. CDR3 bases: TGTGCCACCAGTCAGCGGGGCTCGTACGAGCAGTACTTC.

The chain has TRBV28 and TRBJ1-2; no clear D. The CDR3 runs to 14 residues. CDR1 is MDHEN, CDR2 SYDVKM, per germline. Deletions cut 7 bases from V and 4 bases from J, with 16 bases between. CDR3 in amino acids: CASTAASRIYGYTF. The CDR3 nucleotides are TGTGCCAGCACTGCGGCTTCTCGAATCTATGGCTACACCTTC.